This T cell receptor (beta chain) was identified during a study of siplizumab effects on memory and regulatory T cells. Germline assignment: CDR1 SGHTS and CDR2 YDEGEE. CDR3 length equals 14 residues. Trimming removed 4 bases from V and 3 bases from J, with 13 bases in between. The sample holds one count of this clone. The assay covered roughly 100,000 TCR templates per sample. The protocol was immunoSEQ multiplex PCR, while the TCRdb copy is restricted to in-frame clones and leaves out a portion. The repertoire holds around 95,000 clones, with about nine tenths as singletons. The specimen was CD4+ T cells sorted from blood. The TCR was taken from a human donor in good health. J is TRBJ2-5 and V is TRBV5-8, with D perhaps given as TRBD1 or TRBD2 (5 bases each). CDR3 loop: CASSPGPPKETQYF. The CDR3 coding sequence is TGTGCCAGCAGCCCGGGACCGCCAAAAGAGACCCAGTACTTC.